This T cell receptor (beta chain) derives from a study of memory CD4+ T cells and cytomegalovirus serostatus (dated by TCRdb to between 2019 and 2020). Notes on the research overall: The cohort included approximately 35 healthy adults from Belgium, of whom 9 were CMV seropositive and approximately 24 were CMV seronegative. To replicate a published TCR-based CMV serostatus classifier, the researchers sequenced the CD4+ memory TCRbeta repertoires of a Belgian cohort whose cytomegalovirus serostatus was known. Overall study outcomes, separate from this receptor: The results were interpreted as suggesting that the CMV-associated TCR signature is mostly present in the CD4+ memory repertoire. For predicting CMV serostatus, the median bootstrapped AUC was about 0.95 using the original framework and around 0.9 using a US-trained random forest. On the Belgian cohort, the classifier built on the original framework reached a median bootstrapped AUC of about 0.95, with a 95% CI of 0.76-1.00. Among the 160 or so previously reported CMV-associated TCRbeta sequences, over 65 showed up in the CD4+ memory repertoires, with each one found in between one and five individuals. Only CD4+CD45RO+ memory cells were sequenced, unlike the original study, which covered naive and memory CD4+ and CD8+ populations.

Genomic DNA was extracted from sorted cells with the Quick-DNA Microprep Kit. TCRbeta DNA was amplified with the immunoSEQ hsTCRbeta kit following the manufacturer's protocol. TCRbeta libraries were sequenced on an Illumina MiSeq instrument. As for the original processing: Following removal of out-of-frame sequences, a few million distinct TCRbeta sequences were retained, with an average of around 67,000 per individual. Each individual was scored using the number of some 150 previously reported CMV-associated TCRbeta sequences that the individual carried and the total number of productive distinct TCRbeta sequences. A beta-binomial model was reimplemented in Python, and scikit-learn random forests with default parameters were trained on US cohort data. Classifier performance on the Belgian cohort was summarized as median AUC with percentile confidence intervals over 10,000 bootstrap iterations. TCRdb stores this immuneACCESS table with in-frame sequences only. Part of the clones is absent; in the studies checked, under half of the shortfall reflects unresolved V genes, and no reason is known for the rest. V and J calls and clone size come straight from that table; D and trimming were deduced from the DNA. Recorded for this sample are some 73,000 clones; about 78% of them occurred a single time. The top ten clones comprise just over 2.5% of the sample.

With respect to this clone: Its target antigen remains unknown. One base away there is no much larger clone; base qualities are not given. The sample holds other DNA sequences that translate to the same CDR3.

Single viable CD3+CD4+CD8-CD45RO+ cells were sorted as memory CD4+ T cells on a FACSAria II. CMV serostatus was determined using a Roche Elecsys assay that detects serum IgG against CMV pp150, pp28, p38 and p52. After the samples were thawed, total CD4+ T cells were enriched through positive selection using CD4 magnetic microbeads. The samples came from a different study that was designed specifically to examine the CD4+ T cell memory repertoire. Peripheral blood mononuclear cells were isolated and cryopreserved following standard operating procedures; serum was stored at -80 °C. The staining used CD3-PerCP (BW264/56), CD4-APC (RPA-T4), CD45RO-PE (UCHT1) and CD8-Pacific Orange (3B5) antibodies, and Sytox blue was used to exclude non-viable cells. The germline V gene sets CDR1 to SGHRS and CDR2 to YFSETQ. The CDR3 spans 13 residues, from the cysteine through the phenylalanine. Just CDR3 DNA is preserved here, 39 bases in frame from base 1. V is pruned by 4 bases and J by 8 bases, leaving 5 bases of the junction without a gene match.

The chain employs TRBV5-1 and TRBJ1-2, with TRBD1 identical over 10 junction bases. This receptor was obtained from an adult in good health and CMV-seropositive. The sample consisted of memory CD4+ T cells from blood. The DNA sequence is TGCGCCAGCAGCCCCGGACAGGGGGAGGGCTACACCTTC. Protein translation: CASSPGQGEGYTF.